Following are 28 T cell receptor beta chains from one sample sequenced in a study of T cells in Graves' hyperthyroidism and ophthalmopathy. TCR beta CDR3 region amplification was performed from RNA transcripts. TCR CDR3 regions were first amplified by RT-PCR with HTBI primers. TCRdb ran MiXCR on the multiplex PCR reads and lists one entry per CDR3 protein. The table has about 400,000 distinct CDR3 sequences, less than 20% seen once. Specimen: blood. All receptors come from a woman aged 18-29 years with Graves' hyperthyroidism.

Only a few counts were recorded for this clonotype. The rearrangement uses TRBV3-1 and TRBJ1-1, with unresolved D. Trimming stripped 3 bases from V and 5 bases from J, with 16 bases between. The CDR3 contains 15 residues. Per the germline V gene, CDR1 is LGHDT and CDR2 is YNNKEL (reference sequence). The CDR3 DNA sequence: TGTGCCAGCAGCCACCACTTAAGAGGAGGGACTGAAGCTTTCTTT. It codes for CASSHHLRGGTEAFF.

Comments on this clonotype: A much bigger clone sits one base away, suggesting this may be a read error. This chain uses TRBV12-3 or TRBV12-4 with TRBJ1-1; perhaps TRBD1 as D (6 bases). The CDR3 has 16 residues. The CDR3 coding sequence is TGTGCCAGCAGTTTTACGGGAGGGGGGCCGAACGCTGAAGCTTTCTTT. Translated: CASSFTGGGPNAEAFF.

This clonotype was recorded a few times. In DNA form, the CDR3 reads TGTGCCAGCAGCGCCCAGCTAGCGGGGGGCGGGAATGAGCAGTTCTTC. As protein: CASSAQLAGGGNEQFF. The chain uses TRBV9 and TRBJ2-1; 11 bases are a match to TRBD2. Per germline, CDR1 SGDLS and CDR2 YYNGEE. The CDR3 has 16 amino acids. V gave up 3 bases and J gave up 7 bases; unmatched junction bases: 9. Combining the CDR3 with reference TRBV9 and TRBJ2-1 gives the whole variable domain DSGVTQTPKHLITATGQRVTLRCSPRSGDLSVYWYQQSLDQGLQFLIQYYNGEERAKGNILERFSAQQFPDLHSELNLSSLELGDSALYFCASSAQLAGGGNEQFFGPGTRLTVL.

This clonotype occurred a few times. This chain uses TRBV6-1 with TRBJ1-1; no clear D gene. CDR1 and CDR2 (germline): MNHNS, SASEGT. Deletions cut 6 bases from V and 5 bases from J, with 10 bases between. The CDR3 extends over 12 amino acids. The CDR3 spells CASRRLWTEAFF. The CDR3 DNA reads TGTGCCAGCAGACGCCTCTGGACTGAAGCTTTCTTT.

This clonotype has at least ten counts. J is TRBJ1-6 and V is TRBV12-3 or TRBV12-4; a possible D gene is TRBD1 (6 bases). Trimming shortened V by 5 bases and J by 10 bases, and 12 bases separated the two germline ends. This CDR3 has 13 amino acids. For the CDR3, the DNA is TGTGCCAGCAGTAGAGGAGGGGGATCACCCCTCCACTTT. Its protein is CASSRGGGSPLHF.

This clonotype was detected only a few times. A much larger clone sits a single nucleotide away, making a read error possible. This chain links TRBV9 with TRBJ2-7; 9 bases line up with TRBD2. CDR3 length: 16 residues. Germline values: CDR1 SGDLS, CDR2 YYNGEE. Here the CDR3 DNA reads TGTGCCAGCAGCGTCGATAGCGGGGGCCTCTCCTACGAGCAGCACTTC. Protein sequence: CASSVDSGGLSYEQHF. Full variable domain (rest looked up from reference TRBV9 and TRBJ2-7): DSGVTQTPKHLITATGQRVTLRCSPRSGDLSVYWYQQSLDQGLQFLIQYYNGEERAKGNILERFSAQQFPDLHSELNLSSLELGDSALYFCASSVDSGGLSYEQHFGPGTRLTVT.

The rearrangement links TRBV28 to TRBJ2-5; D not resolved. Trimming shortened V by 9 bases and J by 3 bases, and 5 bases separated the two germline ends. Germline lookup yields CDR1 MDHEN and CDR2 SYDVKM. The CDR3 consists of 10 residues. The chain's CDR3 is CASQEETQYF. CDR3 nucleotides: TGTGCCAGTCAAGAAGAGACCCAGTACTTC.

V and J are TRBV4-2 and TRBJ2-7, with D perhaps TRBD2 (6 bases). The V end was cut by 5 bases, the J end by 2 bases, with 13 bases between. The CDR3 has 14 amino acids. Germline V lookup: CDR1 LGHNA, CDR2 YNFKEQ. The CDR3 sequence: CASSAAGGAYEQYF. In nucleotides, the CDR3 is TGTGCCAGCAGCGCGGCTGGAGGGGCCTACGAGCAGTACTTC.

This clonotype was counted at least ten times. This chain connects TRBV5-1 to TRBJ1-5; D not resolved. V shed 4 bases and J shed 5 bases, with 10 bases lying between them. CDR3 length: 13 residues. Germline loops: CDR1 SGHRS, CDR2 YFSETQ. The CDR3 spells CASSTDPDQPQHF. As DNA, the CDR3 is TGCGCCAGCAGCACAGACCCAGATCAGCCCCAGCATTTT.

This clonotype was observed at least ten times. The chain couples TRBV20-1 to TRBJ2-6; tentatively, D is TRBD1 (6 bases). The CDR3 spans 15 residues. CDR1 and CDR2 from the germline V gene are DFQATT and SNEGSKA (reference sequence). The ends were cut back, 4 bases at V and 2 bases at J, with 12 bases in the middle. The CDR3 here is CSATEGDPGANVLTF. The CDR3 DNA reads as TGCAGTGCTACTGAGGGGGACCCTGGGGCCAACGTCCTGACTTTC.

This clonotype has a count of ten or more. The rearrangement joins TRBV14 to TRBJ2-1; D not certain. Germline values: CDR1 SGHDN, CDR2 FVKESK. CDR3 length: 13 residues. V lost 4 bases and J lost 3, with 7 bases in between. The CDR3 protein is CASSLTLYNEQFF. The CDR3 nucleotides read TGTGCCAGCAGCCTAACACTCTACAATGAGCAGTTCTTC.

The sample holds a few counts of this clonotype. The J gene is TRBJ2-7, the V gene TRBV20-1; D remains ambiguous. The CDR3 runs 12 residues. CDR1 and CDR2 (germline): DFQATT, SNEGSKA (reference sequence). V was pared by 3 bases and J by 3 bases, with 9 bases between. The CDR3 bases are TGCAGTGCTAGGTCGTCCTACTACGAGCAGTACTTC. Translated: CSARSSYYEQYF.

Concerning this clonotype: A much larger clone differs by one base, so this may be a read error. V usage is TRBV19 and J usage is TRBJ2-7; D may be TRBD1 (5 bases). The CDR3 has 15 amino acids. Germline CDR1 is LNHDA and CDR2 is SQIVND (reference sequence). The CDR3 nucleotides are TGTGCCAGTAGTATAGTAGGGGATTTCGCCTACGAGCAGTGCTTC. Encoded protein: CASSIVGDFAYEQCF.

This clonotype was picked up a small number of times. The V and J genes are TRBV20-1 and TRBJ2-7, with TRBD1 identical over 10 bases. This CDR3 spans 16 amino acids. From germline, CDR1 is DFQATT and CDR2 SNEGSKA (reference sequence). Trimming removed 2 bases from V and 1 base from J; junction bases left unmatched: 8. CDR3 sequence (DNA): TGCAGTGCTAGAAGTGAGGGGACAGGGGTTTCCTACGAGCAGTACTTC. This encodes CSARSEGTGVSYEQYF.

Note on this clonotype: A much larger clonotype is one base distant, so this may be a read error. The gene calls are TRBV6-1 and TRBJ2-3; 8 bases line up with TRBD1. The CDR3 length is 15 residues. Losses at the gene ends were 7 bases for V and 4 bases for J; bases not matched to a gene: 10. Germline V lookup: CDR1 MNHNS, CDR2 SASEGT. The CDR3 region has the DNA TGTGCCAGCATAGACGGGACAGGCATGTCAGATACGCAGTATTTT. Its translation is CASIDGTGMSDTQYF.

In its sample, this clonotype was seen many times. The rearrangement links TRBV12-3 or TRBV12-4 to TRBJ1-3; D not certain. V was trimmed by 1 base and J by 0 bases, leaving 16 bases between them. This CDR3 has 18 residues. The CDR3 reads CASSLVLRRPFSGNTIYF. CDR3 coding DNA: TGTGCCAGCAGTTTAGTCTTACGGCGGCCGTTCTCTGGAAACACCATATATTTT.

The chain has TRBV18 and TRBJ2-1, with TRBD2 matching over 12 bases. The V segment lost 3 bases and the J segment 8 bases; nucleotides outside the gene matches: 11. Per germline, CDR1 KGHSH and CDR2 LQKENI. The CDR3 length is 17 residues. The CDR3 DNA reads as TGTGCCAGCTCACCTCGACTAGCGGGGGCCCTCGGGGATGAGCAGTTCTTC. Its protein is CASSPRLAGALGDEQFF. The full variable domain, its missing parts supplied by reference TRBV18 and TRBJ2-1, is NAGVMQNPRHLVRRRGQEARLRCSPMKGHSHVYWYRQLPEEGLKFMVYLQKENIIDESGMPKERFSAEFPKEGPSILRIQQVVRGDSAAYFCASSPRLAGALGDEQFFGPGTRLTVL.

The genes are TRBV4-1 and TRBJ2-7; maybe TRBD1 (6 bases). Germline V gives CDR1 MGHRA, CDR2 YSYEKL. CDR3 length equals 13 residues. V was shortened by 5 bases and J by 5 bases, with 13 bases between the two germline ends. The DNA for the CDR3 is TGCGCCAGCAGCTCCGGGACAAGGGACGAGCAGTACTTC. Its translation is CASSSGTRDEQYF.

Ten or more counts support this clonotype. The genes are TRBV3-1 and TRBJ2-7; 14 bases line up with TRBD2. This CDR3 has 18 residues. Germline CDR1 LGHDT, CDR2 YNNKEL (reference sequence). Unmatched junction bases numbered 10, after V lost 1 base and J lost 5 bases. CDR3 residues: CASSQGTRTSGGTNEQYF. The CDR3 nucleotides are TGTGCCAGCAGCCAAGGTACACGGACTAGCGGGGGGACTAACGAGCAGTACTTC.

The gene calls are TRBV12-3 or TRBV12-4 and TRBJ1-2; tentative D call: TRBD1 (5 bases). V was shortened by 0 bases and J by 1 base, with 15 bases between the two germline ends. The CDR3 is 17 amino acids. Written as DNA, the CDR3 is TGTGCCAGCAGTTTAGCGCTGGGGGGTCTCTATAACTATGGCTACACCTTC. It yields the protein CASSLALGGLYNYGYTF.

The rearrangement uses TRBV4-1 and TRBJ2-1; D is ambiguous. Germline V gene sequence: CDR1 MGHRA, CDR2 YSYEKL. This CDR3 comprises 12 residues. Trimming shortened V by 1 base and J by 9 bases, and 7 bases separated the two germline ends. The CDR3 reads CASSQVMGEQFF. DNA of the CDR3: TGCGCCAGCAGCCAAGTTATGGGTGAGCAGTTCTTC.

J is TRBJ1-6 and V is TRBV9, with D unresolved. The CDR3 has 17 residues. V was cut by 4 bases and J by 5 bases, with 19 bases left in between. Germline CDR1 is SGDLS and CDR2 is YYNGEE. The CDR3 loop reads CASSSSASTDNNSPLHF. Written as DNA, the CDR3 is TGTGCCAGCAGCTCCAGCGCCTCCACAGATAATAATTCACCCCTCCACTTT.

This clonotype was recorded at least ten times. The rearrangement uses TRBV10-3 and TRBJ1-1; D uncertain. The germline V gene has CDR1 ENHRY and CDR2 SYGVKD. V was clipped by 3 bases and J by 0 bases, with 11 bases between them. The CDR3 runs to 15 residues. The CDR3 DNA reads TGTGCCATCAGTGAAGTGGCACTCATGAACACTGAAGCTTTCTTT. Translated: CAISEVALMNTEAFF.

This clonotype has just a few counts. This chain connects TRBV25-1 to TRBJ2-1; D tentatively reads TRBD1 or TRBD2 (6 bases each). The V end lost 2 bases, the J end lost 6 bases, and 20 bases lay between the germline ends. CDR3 size: 17 residues. Germline values: CDR1 MGHDK, CDR2 SYGVNS. CDR3 DNA: TGTGCCAGCAGTGAAGGGGGGCATGGGCTGGGGCTCAATGAGCAGTTCTTC. Its translation: CASSEGGHGLGLNEQFF.

The genes are TRBV20-1 and TRBJ2-7, with 7 bases identical to TRBD2. This CDR3 contains 15 residues. Per the germline V gene, CDR1 is DFQATT and CDR2 is SNEGSKA (reference sequence). V lost 1 base and J lost 3; bases outside the gene matches: 9. The CDR3 spells CSARGGGPVNYEQYF. The CDR3 nucleotides are TGCAGTGCTAGAGGGGGGGGTCCGGTAAACTACGAGCAGTACTTC.

This clonotype was detected once. At one boundary the junction diverges from the germline segment, which might be a read error. V is TRBV5-1 and J is TRBJ2-7; the match to TRBD1 covers 9 bases. CDR1 SGHRS and CDR2 YFSETQ come from the germline V gene. The CDR3 length is 14 residues. The DNA for the CDR3 is TGTACCAGCAGCTGGACAGGGGAGAGAGGGGAGCAGTACTTC. Amino acids: CTSSWTGERGEQYF.

This clonotype has more than one count but fewer than ten. The chain uses TRBV20-1 and TRBJ2-3, with D uncertain. The CDR3 covers 13 residues. The germline V gene has CDR1 DFQATT and CDR2 SNEGSKA (reference sequence). Trimming stripped 5 bases from V and 1 base from J, with 10 bases between. CDR3 residues: CSAPQRGTDTQYF. As DNA, the CDR3 is TGCAGTGCTCCACAACGGGGCACAGATACGCAGTATTTT.

In regard to this clonotype: With a much larger clone just one base away, this may be a read error. This sequence joins TRBV6-2 or TRBV6-3 and TRBJ2-1, with 9 positions matching TRBD2. This CDR3 spans 18 amino acids. Germline V CDR1 and CDR2: MNHEY, SVGEGT. The CDR3 region has the DNA TGTGCCAGCAGTTACTCGGTAGCGGGGGAAATCTACTACAATGGGCAGTTCTTC. Translated: CASSYSVAGEIYYNGQFF.